This paragraph covers one TCR beta chain sequence. Methods used by the authors: It was from reference gene primer amplification that nucleated cell counts were estimated. Data came from immunoSEQ multiplex PCR; TCRdb stores just in-frame clones and leaves some out. From that table come the V and J calls and clone size; the DNA was used to work out D and trimming. The data contain more than 85,000 clones, 85% to 95% of them seen just once; the ten biggest clones take up under 2%. The sample belongs to a study of blood T cell repertoires in COVID-19. Study context: The origin of the acute and convalescent COVID-19 samples was the United States, Italy and Spain. Nucleic acid was either cDNA or gDNA, and it came from T cells, B-cell-depleted T cells, or PBMCs.

The CDR3 is 15 residues long. V trimming: 11 bases; J trimming: 1 base; junction bases outside the gene matches: 10. Germline V gives CDR1 MDHEN, CDR2 SYDVKM. The chain couples TRBV28 to TRBJ2-1, with 8 bases aligning to TRBD2. The specimen sequenced was peripheral blood. The receptor was isolated from a man between 60 and 75 years old with acute or convalescent COVID-19. The CDR3 protein is CAASAGVESYNEQFF. The CDR3 DNA reads as TGTGCCGCCTCAGCGGGAGTTGAATCCTACAATGAGCAGTTCTTC.